These 28 T cell receptor beta chains came from one sample sequenced in a study of regulatory T cells in long-lasting Graves disease. Arm-PCR of CDR3 regions and iRepertoire HTBI primers were the basis on which TCR beta libraries were built. One entry per CDR3 protein results from TCRdb running MiXCR on the multiplex PCR reads. Seen here are about 660,000 distinct CDR3 sequences, about 30% observed once, and the top ten hold 40% to 55%. This sample's time point: persistent/refractory GD, antithyroid drugs over 5 years with positive TRAb. PBMC-extracted RNA yielded the TCR library. Sequenced material: peripheral blood mononuclear cells (PBMCs), taken when the disease was refractory, from a patient treated with antithyroid drugs. The receptors stem from a female donor with Graves disease.

This clonotype was detected a few times. This chain uses TRBV7-9 with TRBJ1-1, with unresolved D. This CDR3 region has 10 residues. Germline V lookup: CDR1 SEHNR, CDR2 FQNEAQ (reference sequence). Trimming left V 5 bases short and J 6 bases short, with 4 bases between. The CDR3: CASSKSEAFF. DNA for the CDR3: TGTGCCAGCAGCAAATCTGAAGCTTTCTTT.

V and J are TRBV28 and TRBJ1-5; D is unclear. The ends were cut back, 2 bases at V and 4 bases at J, with 9 bases in the middle. The CDR3 length is 14 residues. Germline V lookup: CDR1 MDHEN, CDR2 SYDVKM. The CDR3 loop is CASSLISGNQPQHF. CDR3 in DNA: TGTGCCAGCAGTTTAATCTCAGGTAATCAGCCCCAGCATTTT.

This clonotype was observed many times. The chain combines TRBV11-3 with TRBJ2-5; 7 bases align to TRBD1. CDR3 length equals 18 residues. V lost 1 base to trimming and J lost 5 bases; unmatched junction nucleotides: 16. The germline gives CDR1 SGHNT, CDR2 YENEEA. CDR3 sequence: CASSLVRESQGIRETQYF. The CDR3 DNA reads as TGTGCCAGCAGCTTAGTGAGGGAGTCACAGGGGATTAGGGAGACCCAGTACTTC.

The rearrangement links TRBV29-1 to TRBJ1-2; D is uncertain. The CDR3 covers 12 residues. CDR1 is SQVTM and CDR2 is ANQGSEA in the germline V gene. With 3 bases removed from V and 2 bases from J, the gap between germline ends came to 7 bases. CDR3 bases: TGCAGCGTTGATAACCTAAACTATGGCTACACCTTC. This translates into CSVDNLNYGYTF.

The sample holds a few counts of this clonotype. This chain links TRBV24-1 with TRBJ2-7; D perhaps matches TRBD1 (6 bases). Trimming pared 3 bases from V and 2 bases from J, leaving 19 bases between. This CDR3 contains 17 residues. Germline V gene data show CDR1 as KGHDR and CDR2 as SFDVKD. CDR3 amino acids: CATSDPIPGDKTYEQYF. The CDR3, as DNA: TGTGCCACCAGTGATCCAATCCCAGGGGACAAGACCTACGAGCAGTACTTC.

Note on this clonotype: A far bigger clonotype differs at one base, so this is likely a read error. This chain joins TRBV28 and TRBJ2-5; 11 bases fit TRBD2. The CDR3 runs 17 residues. Germline loops: CDR1 MDHEN, CDR2 SYDVKM. J was trimmed by 2 bases and V by 6 bases; bases with no gene match: 11. This chain's CDR3 is CASSQGLAEGPQETQYF. CDR3 nucleotide sequence: TGTGCCAGCAGCCAGGGACTAGCGGAAGGCCCACAAGAGACCCAGTACTTC.

This clonotype was seen a few times. The chain is built from TRBV12-3 or TRBV12-4 and TRBJ2-2; D uncertain. The CDR3 is 16 residues long. The V end lost 0 bases, the J end lost 4 bases, and 12 bases lay between the germline ends. The CDR3 sequence: CASSLALPGTTGELFF. The CDR3 DNA reads TGTGCCAGCAGTTTAGCGCTGCCCGGAACCACCGGGGAGCTGTTTTTT.

As concerns this clonotype: The junction differs from germline at one of its ends, possibly a read error. The gene calls are TRBV27 and TRBJ1-1; a weak D match, TRBD1 (5 bases). CDR1 is MNHEY and CDR2 is SMNVEV in the germline V gene (reference sequence). This CDR3 spans 14 amino acids. In DNA form, the CDR3 reads TGTGCCAGCAGTCACACCGGGGGGGTCACTGAGGCTTTCTTT. It is translated as CASSHTGGVTEAFF.

The chain combines TRBV10-3 with TRBJ2-4; unclear D gene. Germline values: CDR1 ENHRY, CDR2 SYGVKD. The V and J ends lost 8 bases and 0 bases respectively, with 8 bases between them. The CDR3 extends over 13 amino acids. The CDR3 sequence: CAIYDGAKNIQYF. In nucleotides, the CDR3 is TGTGCCATCTACGACGGAGCCAAAAACATTCAGTACTTC.

The chain carries TRBV20-1 and TRBJ1-5, with D perhaps TRBD1 (5 bases). V gave up 6 bases and J gave up 0 bases, with 9 bases separating them. The CDR3 is 13 amino acids. The germline V gene has CDR1 DFQATT and CDR2 SNEGSKA (reference sequence). CDR3 sequence (DNA): TGCAGTGCCTGGGACGGTAGCAATCAGCCCCAGCATTTT. It translates to CSAWDGSNQPQHF.

Only a few counts were recorded for this clonotype. The chain links TRBV6-5 to TRBJ1-4; TRBD1 aligns across 7 bases. CDR1 MNHEY and CDR2 SVGAGI come from the germline V gene. V was clipped by 0 bases and J by 6 bases; unmatched bases: 1. The CDR3 runs to 14 residues. CDR3 sequence: CASSYSGQYEKLFF. In nucleotides, the CDR3 is TGTGCCAGCAGTTACTCGGGACAGTATGAAAAACTGTTTTTT.

This clonotype appeared a few times. The chain is built from TRBV6-1 and TRBJ1-2, with TRBD1 matching over 9 bases. Trimming at V came to 5 bases and at J to 4 bases, leaving 8 bases not matched to a gene. CDR3 length equals 15 residues. Germline V gene lookup returns CDR1 MNHNS and CDR2 SASEGT. CDR3 in amino acids: CASSPYRGLSYGYTF. Here the CDR3 DNA reads TGTGCCAGCAGTCCTTACAGGGGGCTTAGCTATGGCTACACCTTC.

The chain carries TRBV6-5 and TRBJ2-4; D is ambiguous. In germline, CDR1 is MNHEY, CDR2 SVGAGI. Trimming cost V 0 bases and J 0 bases, with 12 bases left between them. This CDR3 contains 17 residues. CDR3 sequence reads: CASSYSGVGIAKNIQYF. CDR3 in DNA: TGTGCCAGCAGTTACTCTGGGGTTGGGATAGCCAAAAACATTCAGTACTTC.

V is TRBV2 and J is TRBJ2-1; TRBD2 aligns across 8 bases. V was clipped by 3 bases and J by 2 bases; unmatched bases: 3. From germline, CDR1 is SNHLY and CDR2 FYNNEI. The CDR3 totals 15 residues. The CDR3 loop reads CASSDSGGAYNEQFF. Written as DNA, the CDR3 is TGTGCCAGCAGTGATTCGGGAGGGGCCTACAATGAGCAGTTCTTC.

This clonotype was seen ten or more times. V gene TRBV11-2 combines with J gene TRBJ1-4; weak D call: TRBD1 (5 bases). V dropped 2 bases and J dropped 13 bases, with 20 bases sitting between them. Germline loops: CDR1 SGHAT, CDR2 FQNNGV. This CDR3 has 15 residues. This CDR3 reads CASSLTPTGPHTLFF. CDR3 DNA sequence: TGTGCCAGCAGCTTAACCCCAACAGGACCACATACACTGTTTTTT.

This chain links TRBV24-1 with TRBJ1-1; D not resolved. The CDR3 extends over 13 amino acids. V lost 9 bases and J 3 bases, leaving 13 bases between the germline ends. CDR1 is KGHDR and CDR2 is SFDVKD in the germline V gene. The CDR3 sequence: CATAARWDTEAFF. The CDR3 DNA reads as TGTGCCACCGCGGCTCGGTGGGACACTGAAGCTTTCTTT.

In the case of this clonotype: A clone one base away is much larger, so this may be a read error. The chain uses TRBV10-3 and TRBJ1-5; D remains unclear. Germline values: CDR1 ENHRY, CDR2 SYGVKD. This CDR3 is 12 amino acids long. The V end lost 3 bases, the J end lost 5 bases, and 5 bases lay between the germline ends. CDR3 region: CAISDGDQPQHF. The DNA for the CDR3 is TGTGCCATCAGTGATGGGGATCAGCCCCAGCATTTT.

This clonotype has at least ten counts. The rearrangement uses TRBV6-1 and TRBJ2-7; tentatively, D is TRBD1 (6 bases). This CDR3 has 14 residues. Germline CDR1 is MNHNS and CDR2 is SASEGT. V lost 4 bases, J lost 3 bases, and 13 bases lay in between. In nucleotides, the CDR3 is TGTGCCAGCAGTGTACGCACAGGGTTCTACGAGCAGTACTTC. It codes for CASSVRTGFYEQYF.

This sequence joins TRBV6-5 and TRBJ1-4; no clear D gene. V was clipped by 2 bases and J by 5 bases, with 9 bases between them. The CDR3 extends over 14 amino acids. Germline V gene sequence: CDR1 MNHEY, CDR2 SVGAGI. CDR3 residues: CASSYGELNEKLFF. The CDR3 DNA reads as TGTGCCAGCAGTTACGGGGAACTCAATGAAAAACTGTTTTTT.

This clonotype was picked up a small number of times. The chain recombines TRBV12-3 or TRBV12-4 with TRBJ2-5; possible D gene TRBD2, 5 bases. This CDR3 region has 16 residues. V was trimmed by 5 bases and J by 5 bases, leaving 21 bases between them. The CDR3 protein is CASSPLLAGARETQYF. CDR3 nucleotide sequence: TGTGCCAGCAGTCCCCTGCTAGCCGGAGCCCGGGAGACCCAGTACTTC.

The CDR3 spells CASSLGLGGLSTEAFF. For the CDR3, the DNA is TGCGCCAGCAGCTTAGGCCTGGGAGGCCTGAGCACTGAAGCTTTCTTT. The rearrangement uses TRBV5-1 and TRBJ1-1; no definite D call. From germline, CDR1 is SGHRS and CDR2 YFSETQ. V was pared by 2 bases and J by 4 bases, with 18 bases between. The CDR3 extends over 16 amino acids.

This clonotype occurred a few times. The chain recombines TRBV6-1 with TRBJ1-2, with a possible D match to TRBD1 (5 bases). The CDR3 spans 13 residues. Germline V gene data show CDR1 as MNHNS and CDR2 as SASEGT. The V gene lost 0 bases and the J gene lost 3 bases, with 5 bases spanning the gap. For the CDR3, the DNA is TGTGCCAGCAGTGAAGCAGGGGACTATGGCTACACCTTC. Protein product: CASSEAGDYGYTF.

This rearrangement joins TRBV4-2 to TRBJ1-5; 10 bases match TRBD1. Trimming removed 0 bases from V and 7 bases from J; junction bases left unmatched: 12. The CDR3 contains 18 residues. Germline lookup yields CDR1 LGHNA and CDR2 YNFKEQ. Here the CDR3 DNA reads TGTGCCAGCAGCCAAGATCGGTCGTTGGGACAGGGGTCCCAGCCCCAGCATTTT. This translates into CASSQDRSLGQGSQPQHF.

The table lists this clonotype with a few counts. This rearrangement joins TRBV10-3 to TRBJ2-7; D is tentatively TRBD1 or TRBD2 (6 bases each). Trimming stripped 7 bases from V and 0 bases from J, with 13 bases between. The CDR3 contains 14 residues. The germline V gene encodes CDR1 ENHRY and CDR2 SYGVKD. The CDR3 region is CAITSGASSYEQYF. DNA of the CDR3: TGTGCCATCACTTCGGGGGCTAGCTCCTACGAGCAGTACTTC.

The chain links TRBV19 to TRBJ1-5, with TRBD1 matching 9 bases. The CDR3 length is 14 residues. Trimming at V came to 10 bases and at J to 5 bases, leaving 9 bases not matched to a gene. The V gene's germline CDR1 is LNHDA and CDR2 SQIVND (reference sequence). The CDR3: CAIARTGAYQPQHF. In DNA form, the CDR3 reads TGTGCCATTGCCCGGACAGGGGCTTATCAGCCCCAGCATTTT. Based on the CDR3 plus reference TRBV19 and TRBJ1-5, the full variable domain is DGGITQSPKYLFRKEGQNVTLSCEQNLNHDAMYWYRQDPGQGLRLIYYSQIVNDFQKGDIAEGYSVSREKKESFPLTVTSAQKNPTAFYLCAIARTGAYQPQHFGDGTRLSIL.

The V gene is TRBV30, the J gene TRBJ2-7, with a possible D match to TRBD1 (6 bases). V lost 5 bases and J lost 2, with 16 bases in between. From germline, CDR1 is GTSNPN and CDR2 SVGIG (reference sequence). This CDR3 spans 14 amino acids. DNA of the CDR3: TGTGCCTGGTCACGAGGGGGAGTCGCCTACGAGCAGTACTTC. Its protein is CAWSRGGVAYEQYF. The full variable domain, with the rest looked up from reference TRBV30 and TRBJ2-7, is SQTIHQWPATLVQPVGSPLSLECTVEGTSNPNLYWYRQAAGRGLQLLFYSVGIGQISSEVPQNLSASRPQDRQFILSSKKLLLSDSGFYLCAWSRGGVAYEQYFGPGTRLTVT.

This chain links TRBV27 with TRBJ1-6; 9 positions match TRBD1. The germline gives CDR1 MNHEY, CDR2 SMNVEV (reference sequence). The CDR3 is 14 residues long. Germline trimming cut 5 bases from V and 9 bases from J; bases unmatched to any gene: 5. In DNA form, the CDR3 reads TGTGCCAGCAGTGCACAGGGGGCGGGTTCACCCCTCCACTTT. Its translation is CASSAQGAGSPLHF.

The gene calls are TRBV3-1 and TRBJ2-7; D call uncertain. V was pared by 1 base and J by 1 base, with 14 bases between. CDR1 LGHDT and CDR2 YNNKEL come from the germline V gene (reference sequence). CDR3 length: 16 amino acids. The CDR3 loop reads CASSQVPRRRSYEQYF. DNA for the CDR3: TGTGCCAGCAGCCAAGTCCCCAGGAGAAGGTCCTACGAGCAGTACTTC.